This T cell receptor (beta chain) is from a study of blood T cell repertoires in COVID-19. About the study: The cDNA or gDNA used as material had been derived from T cells, B-cell-depleted T cells, or PBMCs.

Sequenced by immunoSEQ multiplex PCR; TCRdb stores in-frame clones only, minus some. The sample has about 230,000 clones, 75% to 85% seen once. The clonotype comes from a woman between 45 and 60 years old with acute or convalescent COVID-19. What was sequenced was peripheral blood.

The CDR3 sequence is CATSERGSVIADTQYF. CDR3 DNA sequence: TGTGCCACCAGTGAGAGGGGGTCAGTGATTGCAGATACGCAGTATTTT. This rearrangement joins TRBV24-1 to TRBJ2-3, with D possibly TRBD1 on 6 matching bases. Germline V lookup: CDR1 KGHDR, CDR2 SFDVKD. The CDR3 consists of 16 residues. Trimming cost V 4 bases and J 4 bases, with 17 bases left between them.